The 30 T cell receptor beta chains reported below all come from one sample, sequenced in a study of blood T cell repertoires in COVID-19. Method: immunoSEQ multiplex PCR; TCRdb's copy keeps in-frame clones and lacks some. Of over 350,000 clones in the sample, around 90% are singletons; the top ten hold roughly 2%. The sample consisted of PBMCs or T cells enriched from blood (not recorded which). The receptor source for this set is a young woman with acute COVID-19.

This sequence joins TRBV19 and TRBJ2-3; 8 nucleotides align to TRBD2. CDR1 is LNHDA, CDR2 SQIVND, per germline (reference sequence). Trimming at V came to 3 bases and at J to 0 bases, leaving 5 bases not matched to a gene. This CDR3 contains 16 residues. CDR3 loop: CASSMDGLASTDTQYF. In nucleotides, the CDR3 is TGTGCCAGTAGTATGGATGGACTAGCTAGCACAGATACGCAGTATTTT.

The genes are TRBV4-3 and TRBJ1-4; D call uncertain. CDR1 is LGHNA and CDR2 is YSLEER in the germline V gene. Trimming pared 3 bases from V and 8 bases from J, leaving 16 bases between. The CDR3 spans 15 residues. This CDR3 reads CASSQMPLRSEKLFF. CDR3 nucleotides: TGCGCCAGCAGCCAGATGCCACTACGATCCGAAAAACTGTTTTTT.

This chain connects TRBV7-9 to TRBJ1-1; TRBD1 agrees at 8 bases. In germline, CDR1 is SEHNR, CDR2 FQNEAQ (reference sequence). The CDR3 is 15 residues long. The V and J ends lost 5 bases and 3 bases, in that order; junction bases with no gene match: 8. CDR3 residues: CASSLGQGWHTEAFF. DNA for the CDR3: TGTGCCAGCAGCCTAGGACAGGGATGGCACACTGAAGCTTTCTTT. The whole variable domain, filled in from reference TRBV7-9 and TRBJ1-1, reads DTGVSQNPRHKITKRGQNVTFRCDPISEHNRLYWYRQTLGQGPEFLTYFQNEAQLEKSRLLSDRFSAERPKGSFSTLEIQRTEQGDSAMYLCASSLGQGWHTEAFFGQGTRLTVV.

The chain carries TRBV30 and TRBJ1-2; D not resolved. The V gene's germline CDR1 is GTSNPN and CDR2 SVGIG (reference sequence). The V gene lost 4 bases and the J gene lost 5 bases, with 11 bases spanning the gap. This CDR3 region has 12 residues. The CDR3 spells CAWIYPLYGYTF. CDR3 DNA: TGTGCCTGGATATATCCACTTTATGGCTACACCTTC.

The CDR3 DNA reads as TGTGCCAGCAGCTCCCAGGGGGCTCAGCCCCAGCATTTT. Its translation is CASSSQGAQPQHF. The genes are TRBV3-1 (or the pseudogene TRBV3-2) and TRBJ1-5, with TRBD1 matching over 8 bases. Germline lookup yields CDR1 LGHDT and CDR2 YNNKEL (reference sequence). The V segment lost 5 bases and the J segment 6 bases; nucleotides outside the gene matches: 3. The CDR3 has 13 amino acids.

The rearrangement uses TRBV27 and TRBJ2-6; weak D call: TRBD1 (6 bases). V was pared by 0 bases and J by 1 base, with 10 bases between. The CDR3 is 17 residues long. The germline CDR1 and CDR2 sequences are MNHEY and SMNVEV (reference sequence). CDR3 amino acids: CASSLSPGASGANVLTF. CDR3 in DNA: TGTGCCAGCAGTTTATCGCCAGGGGCATCTGGGGCCAACGTCCTGACTTTC.

V gene TRBV11-3 combines with J gene TRBJ1-5, with no clear D. This CDR3 is 12 amino acids long. V lost 1 base to trimming and J lost 6 bases, with 4 bases between them. Germline-derived CDR1 and CDR2 are SGHNT and YENEEA. In DNA form, the CDR3 reads TGTGCCAGCAGCTTAGTACTTCAGCCCCAGCATTTT. Protein: CASSLVLQPQHF.

The sample holds one count of this clone. The chain combines TRBV7-8 with TRBJ2-7; TRBD1 is a possible D gene (5 bases). Trimming cost V 1 base and J 5 bases, with 12 bases left between them. The CDR3 loop spans 14 amino acids. CDR1 is SGHVS, CDR2 FQNEAQ, per germline. In nucleotides, the CDR3 is TGTGCCAGCAGCTTAGTTGTCAGGGAAAACGAGCAGTACTTC. It encodes CASSLVVRENEQYF.

The chain combines TRBV28 with TRBJ2-7; D unclear. The germline V gene has CDR1 MDHEN and CDR2 SYDVKM. This CDR3 spans 13 amino acids. Trimming left V 2 bases short and J 3 bases short, with 8 bases between. The CDR3 region is CASSLQVYYEQYF. Written as DNA, the CDR3 is TGTGCCAGCAGTTTACAGGTCTACTACGAGCAGTACTTC.

The chain has TRBV7-8 and TRBJ1-5; no reliable D call. V was cut by 3 bases and J by 3 bases, with 9 bases left in between. The CDR3 runs to 14 residues. In germline, CDR1 is SGHVS, CDR2 FQNEAQ. The CDR3 spells CASSFDTYNQPQHF. CDR3 sequence (DNA): TGTGCCAGCAGCTTTGACACCTACAATCAGCCCCAGCATTTT.

The chain uses TRBV7-9 and TRBJ1-2; D call uncertain. The CDR3 loop spans 15 amino acids. The ends were cut back, 5 bases at V and 0 bases at J, with 13 bases in the middle. Germline V gene sequence: CDR1 SEHNR, CDR2 FQNEAQ (reference sequence). The DNA of the CDR3 is TGTGCCAGCAGCCTATGGACTCCAGCTAACTATGGCTACACCTTC. Encoded protein: CASSLWTPANYGYTF.

The chain recombines TRBV15 with TRBJ2-7; the D gene is possibly TRBD2 (6 bases). In germline, CDR1 is LNHNV, CDR2 YYDKDF (reference sequence). This CDR3 is built from 13 residues. V was trimmed by 0 bases and J by 6 bases, leaving 9 bases between them. The CDR3 protein is CATSRDGGAEQYF. CDR3 in DNA: TGTGCCACCAGCAGAGATGGAGGGGCCGAGCAGTACTTC.

The V gene is TRBV7-9, the J gene TRBJ2-6; D is possibly TRBD2 (5 bases). Germline CDR1 reads SEHNR; CDR2 reads FQNEAQ (reference sequence). This CDR3 is built from 18 residues. V gave up 1 base and J gave up 1 base, with 14 bases separating them. CDR3 loop: CASSLVWRANSGANVLTF. CDR3 nucleotides: TGTGCCAGCAGCTTAGTGTGGCGGGCAAATTCTGGGGCCAACGTCCTGACTTTC.

This clone was found once. The chain recombines TRBV7-6 with TRBJ2-6; 11 positions agree with TRBD2. This CDR3 has 20 residues. After removal of 1 base from V and 0 bases from J, the junction contained 8 bases not matched to a gene. Germline V gene lookup returns CDR1 SGHVS and CDR2 FNYEAQ. Here the CDR3 reads CASSLGGGLADFSGANVLTF. The CDR3 nucleotides read TGTGCCAGCAGCTTAGGGGGGGGACTAGCGGATTTCTCTGGGGCCAACGTCCTGACTTTC.

This clone has just a few counts. The rearrangement uses TRBV10-3 and TRBJ1-5; unclear D gene. The V end was cut by 0 bases, the J end by 7 bases, with 19 bases between. The CDR3 spans 17 residues. Germline CDR1 is ENHRY and CDR2 is SYGVKD. DNA of the CDR3: TGTGCCATCAGTGAGTCCGGCGGGAGAGCCGGGCTCCAGCCCCAGCATTTT. Amino acids: CAISESGGRAGLQPQHF.

This chain links TRBV18 with TRBJ1-1; TRBD1 might be the D (5 bases). V gave up 3 bases and J gave up 10 bases, with 18 bases separating them. This CDR3 has 14 amino acids. Germline-derived CDR1 and CDR2 are KGHSH and LQKENI. The CDR3 DNA reads as TGTGCCAGCTCACCCGGGGGAGGGCTAGGTGGAGCTTTCTTT. Protein sequence: CASSPGGGLGGAFF.

The chain links TRBV7-2 to TRBJ2-7, with 10 bases lining up with TRBD2. V lost 5 bases, J lost 3 bases, and 16 bases stayed unmatched. The CDR3 extends over 18 amino acids. Germline V CDR1 and CDR2: SGHTA, FQGNSA. The CDR3 DNA reads TGTGCCAGCAGCCAATCCACGACCCCTAGCGGGAGAAACTACGAGCAGTACTTC. The encoded protein is CASSQSTTPSGRNYEQYF. Full variable domain (rest looked up from reference TRBV7-2 and TRBJ2-7): GAGVSQSPSNKVTEKGKDVELRCDPISGHTALYWYRQSLGQGLEFLIYFQGNSAPDKSGLPSDRFSAERTGGSVSTLTIQRTQQEDSAVYLCASSQSTTPSGRNYEQYFGPGTRLTVT.

This chain joins TRBV11-2 and TRBJ2-3, with TRBD1 matching 10 bases. The CDR3 spans 16 residues. V lost 1 base to trimming and J lost 2 bases; unmatched junction nucleotides: 3. Germline CDR1 is SGHAT and CDR2 is FQNNGV. The DNA for the CDR3 is TGTGCCAGCAGCTTAGGGGACAGGGGCTACACAGATACGCAGTATTTT. Its translation: CASSLGDRGYTDTQYF.

This clone was counted a few times. The chain joins TRBV11-1 to TRBJ1-3; D is perhaps TRBD1 (6 bases). The germline V gene has CDR1 SGHAT and CDR2 FQDESV (reference sequence). This CDR3 contains 16 residues. The ends were cut back, 5 bases at V and 5 bases at J, with 19 bases in the middle. CDR3 loop: CASSPRRQGKRNTIYF. As DNA, the CDR3 is TGTGCCAGCAGCCCTAGGAGGCAGGGGAAAAGAAACACCATATATTTT.

This sequence joins TRBV28 and TRBJ1-1; 7 nucleotides align to TRBD1. This CDR3 comprises 14 residues. Germline-derived CDR1 and CDR2 are MDHEN and SYDVKM. The V gene end was trimmed by 1 base and the J gene end by 3 bases; junction bases not matched to a gene: 2. Here the CDR3 DNA reads TGTGCCAGCAGTTTATCCCAGGGGGACACTGAAGCTTTCTTT. Its translation is CASSLSQGDTEAFF.

CDR3 sequence (DNA): TGCGCCAGCAGCCCGGAGGGGACTAGCGGGCTCGATACGCAGTATTTT. As protein: CASSPEGTSGLDTQYF. The chain combines TRBV5-1 with TRBJ2-3, with 12 bases lining up with TRBD2. The junction had 9 bases not matched to a gene; V was cut back by 4 bases and J by 6 bases. CDR1 SGHRS and CDR2 YFSETQ come from the germline V gene. CDR3 length equals 16 residues.

The rearrangement joins TRBV18 to TRBJ1-2; the D gene is possibly TRBD1 (5 bases). Trimming removed 4 bases at V and 3 bases at J, with 15 bases between. CDR1 and CDR2 (germline): KGHSH, LQKENI. The CDR3 consists of 15 residues. The CDR3 DNA reads TGTGCCAGCTCACAGGGCCCCATAGGGGACTATGGCTACACCTTC. Translating gives CASSQGPIGDYGYTF.

The chain carries TRBV4-1 and TRBJ2-3; D not resolved. Germline CDR1 reads MGHRA; CDR2 reads YSYEKL. CDR3 length equals 14 residues. V was clipped by 0 bases and J by 0 bases, with 4 bases between them. CDR3 region: CASSQDRSTDTQYF. CDR3 sequence (DNA): TGCGCCAGCAGCCAAGACAGGAGCACAGATACGCAGTATTTT.

This clone appeared a few times. The V gene is TRBV23-1, the J gene TRBJ1-5; D call uncertain. TRBV23-1 is treated as an ORF (open reading frame) with a function not yet certain. This CDR3 is 12 amino acids long. Trimming shortened V by 3 bases and J by 3 bases, and 3 bases separated the two germline ends. The CDR3 spells CASSHNNQPQHF. As DNA, the CDR3 is TGCGCCAGCAGTCACAACAATCAGCCCCAGCATTTT.

The rearrangement joins TRBV30 to TRBJ1-1, with D uncertain. The CDR3 covers 15 residues. CDR1 is GTSNPN and CDR2 is SVGIG in the germline V gene (reference sequence). V was shortened by 3 bases and J by 0 bases, with 14 bases between the two germline ends. The CDR3 protein is CAWSIADRMNTEAFF. CDR3 sequence (DNA): TGTGCCTGGAGCATAGCAGATAGGATGAACACTGAAGCTTTCTTT.

Remarks on this clone: The junction differs from germline at one of its ends, possibly a read error. DNA for the CDR3: TGTGCCAGCAGTCAAGATTGGCGGGAGGGTCAGCCCCAGCATTTT. Translated, it gives CASSQDWREGQPQHF. The chain joins TRBV3-1 (or the pseudogene TRBV3-2) to TRBJ1-5; D remains ambiguous. Per the germline V gene, CDR1 is LGHDT and CDR2 is YNNKEL (reference sequence). This CDR3 comprises 15 residues.

The chain has TRBV7-9 and TRBJ1-2, with a weak D call TRBD1 (5 bases). Germline V gene sequence: CDR1 SEHNR, CDR2 FQNEAQ (reference sequence). Trimming stripped 3 bases from V and 0 bases from J, with 8 bases between. The CDR3 is 14 residues long. CDR3 DNA: TGTGCCAGCAGCTTGGGGCAGCCTAACTATGGCTACACCTTC. It codes for CASSLGQPNYGYTF.

V gene TRBV28 combines with J gene TRBJ2-7, with D possibly being TRBD1 (5 bases). This CDR3 is built from 16 residues. Germline V lookup: CDR1 MDHEN, CDR2 SYDVKM. Trimming cost V 1 base and J 5 bases, with 18 bases left between them. The CDR3 DNA sequence: TGTGCCAGCAGTTTATACTCCTCTGCAGGGTTCGACGAGCAGTACTTC. As protein: CASSLYSSAGFDEQYF.

The chain joins TRBV25-1 to TRBJ1-1; D unclear. The CDR3 is 14 amino acids. Trimming stripped 4 bases from V and 2 bases from J, with 11 bases between. In germline, CDR1 is MGHDK, CDR2 SYGVNS. CDR3 DNA: TGTGCCAGCAGTGCGCCCTCCAGAAACACTGAAGCTTTCTTT. Amino acids: CASSAPSRNTEAFF.

This chain connects TRBV7-8 to TRBJ2-2, with no clear D. The V gene lost 1 base and the J gene lost 0 bases, with 6 bases spanning the gap. The V gene's germline CDR1 is SGHVS and CDR2 FQNEAQ. The CDR3 has 15 residues. CDR3 in amino acids: CASSLGSTNTGELFF. CDR3 bases: TGTGCCAGCAGCTTAGGGTCTACGAACACCGGGGAGCTGTTTTTT.